A selection of T cell receptor beta chains follows, all from one sample in a study of kidney transplant recipient with SARS-CoV-2 infection. A single record per CDR3 protein comes from TCRdb applying MiXCR to the reads. Altogether 250,000 or so distinct CDR3 sequences are present, more than 25% being singletons, with the ten largest covering nearly 7.5%. The source was a blood sample, collected at baseline and between days 110 and 120 from a kidney transplant recipient. All receptors derive from a male patient between 25 and 39 years old who had COVID-19 and was a kidney transplant recipient. Some T cells may arise from the graft donor. Each CDR3 is given with its conserved first and last residue. Fields, in order: clone size, D gene, V gene, J gene, CDR3 protein, CDR3 DNA. The D gene is left open where the match is weak. Clone sizes are given selectively: once, few, many, or a class where the clone is expanded.

>few|TRBD2|TRBV19|TRBJ2-3
CASISSGSLNTQYF
TGTGCCAGTATATCCAGCGGGAGTTTAAATACGCAGTATTTT
>many|.|TRBV5-4|TRBJ1-2
CASGSSVPGKTYGYTF
TGTGCCAGCGGGTCATCCGTACCAGGAAAGACCTATGGCTACACCTTC
>many|TRBD1|TRBV5-1|TRBJ1-2
CASSLGTGGRIYGYTF
TGCGCCAGCAGCTTGGGGACAGGGGGCCGGATCTATGGCTACACCTTC
>many|.|TRBV10-1|TRBJ1-2
CASSGVLRSRKTYGYTF
TGCGCCAGCAGTGGAGTACTAAGATCGCGAAAGACCTATGGCTACACCTTC
>.|TRBD1|TRBV4-1|TRBJ2-3
CASSQPERQGWDTQYF
TGCGCCAGCAGCCAACCCGAGAGACAGGGGTGGGATACGCAGTATTTT
>.|TRBD1|TRBV7-8|TRBJ1-6
CASSLGDRFNSPLHF
TGTGCCAGCAGCTTAGGGGACAGGTTTAATTCACCCCTCCACTTT
>many|.|TRBV4-3|TRBJ1-2
CASSGSPGRRKTYGYTF
TGCGCCAGCAGCGGGTCTCCAGGACGTCGAAAGACCTATGGCTACACCTTC
>many|.|TRBV19|TRBJ1-2
CASSCPMTNRKTYGYTF
TGTGCCAGTAGTTGCCCTATGACAAATCGAAAGACCTATGGCTACACCTTC
>many|.|TRBV5-3|TRBJ1-2
CARLQRVVRKTYGYTF
TGTGCCAGATTGCAGAGAGTGGTGAGAAAGACCTATGGCTACACCTTC
>many|TRBD2|TRBV5-1|TRBJ2-1
CASSPTSGRAHEQFF
TGCGCCAGCAGCCCCACTAGCGGGAGGGCCCATGAGCAGTTCTTC
>many|TRBD1|TRBV23-1|TRBJ1-2
CASSRGQLRRKTYGYTF
TGCGCCAGCAGTCGGGGACAGCTACGCAGAAAGACCTATGGCTACACCTTC
>few|.|TRBV27|TRBJ2-3
CASSLRPPVQTDTQYF
TGTGCCAGCAGTCTAAGGCCCCCGGTGCAGACAGATACGCAGTATTTT
>few|.|TRBV5-5|TRBJ1-2
CASVQVVSRKTYGYTF
TGTGCCAGCGTTCAGGTTGTCTCGCGAAAGACCTATGGCTACACCTTC
>.|.|TRBV24-1|TRBJ1-2
CATNISLSTRKTYGYTF
TGTGCCACCAATATTTCGCTTAGTACCAGAAAGACCTATGGCTACACCTTC
>many|TRBD1|TRBV12-3/TRBV12-4|TRBJ1-2
CASSLEGARNYGYTF
TGTGCCAGCAGTTTGGAGGGGGCCAGGAACTATGGCTACACCTTC
>many|.|TRBV3-2|TRBJ2-7
CASSLGRAWEQYF
TGTGCCAGCAGCCTGGGGCGTGCTTGGGAGCAGTACTTC
>many|TRBD2|TRBV10-1|TRBJ2-2
CASSPGGGTGELFF
TGCGCCAGCAGCCCCGGGGGGGGGACCGGGGAGCTGTTTTTT
>many|.|TRBV6-5|TRBJ1-2
CASRGILTGGGYTF
TGTGCCAGCAGGGGGATCTTAACGGGGGGTGGCTACACCTTC
>many|TRBD1|TRBV11-2|TRBJ2-5
CASSPTGGETQYF
TGTGCCAGCAGCCCTACAGGGGGAGAGACCCAGTACTTC
>many|TRBD1|TRBV6-8|TRBJ2-7
CASSHTGAYEQYF
TGTGCCAGCAGTCATACAGGGGCCTACGAGCAGTACTTC
>many|TRBD1|TRBV6-5|TRBJ1-2
CASSYSTGVGTNYGYTF
TGTGCCAGCAGTTACTCGACAGGGGTCGGAACTAACTATGGCTACACCTTC
>many|.|TRBV14|TRBJ1-2
CASSQDGARAMYGYTF
TGTGCCAGCAGCCAAGACGGAGCCAGGGCGATGTATGGCTACACCTTC
>many|TRBD1|TRBV2|TRBJ2-1
CASSERQGSYNEQFF
TGTGCCAGCAGTGAAAGACAGGGGTCCTACAATGAGCAGTTCTTC
>many|.|TRBV3-1|TRBJ2-2
CASSIPFPISGLTGELFF
TGTGCCAGCAGCATTCCCTTTCCCATTTCAGGCTTGACCGGGGAGCTGTTTTTT
>many|.|TRBV2|TRBJ1-2
CASSEVRTPTLGYTF
TGTGCCAGCAGTGAAGTAAGGACTCCAACCCTAGGCTACACCTTC
>.|.|TRBV5-4|TRBJ1-1
CASSLAGLYTEAFF
TGTGCCAGCAGCTTGGCCGGTTTGTACACTGAAGCTTTCTTT
>many|TRBD1|TRBV18|TRBJ2-2
CASSQGTGAVTGELFF
TGTGCCAGCTCACAAGGAACAGGGGCCGTCACCGGGGAGCTGTTTTTT
>many|.|TRBV6-5|TRBJ1-2
CAAKTGNYGYTF
TGTGCCGCAAAAACAGGGAACTATGGCTACACCTTC
>many|.|TRBV7-9|TRBJ1-2
CASSPGTGLGYTF
TGTGCCAGCAGCCCTGGGACTGGCCTTGGCTACACCTTC
>few|.|TRBV6-8|TRBJ1-2
CASSIVRRSRKTYGYTF
TGTGCCAGCAGTATAGTTCGACGCTCTAGAAAGACCTATGGCTACACCTTC
>many|.|TRBV24-1|TRBJ1-2
CATSESNSTRKTYGYTF
TGTGCCACCAGTGAGTCAAATAGTACCAGAAAGACCTATGGCTACACCTTC
>many|TRBD1|TRBV19|TRBJ1-3
CASSMTGNTGNTIYF
TGTGCCAGTAGTATGACAGGGAACACTGGAAACACCATATATTTT
>many|.|TRBV28|TRBJ1-2
CASSTGGANGYTF
TGTGCCAGCAGTACGGGGGGCGCGAATGGCTACACCTTC
>many|.|TRBV6-5|TRBJ2-2
CASSTGTFTGELFF
TGTGCCAGCAGTACCGGGACTTTTACCGGGGAGCTGTTTTTT
>many|.|TRBV6-5|TRBJ1-1
CASRLTVSEATEAFF
TGTGCCAGCAGGCTGACAGTTTCCGAGGCCACTGAAGCTTTCTTT
>.|.|TRBV10-1|TRBJ1-5
CASSKKVGANQPQHF
TGCGCCAGCAGTAAGAAGGTAGGGGCCAATCAGCCCCAGCATTTT
>many|.|TRBV6-8|TRBJ1-2
CASSRFTRSGKTYGYTF
TGTGCCAGCAGTAGGTTCACACGCTCTGGAAAGACCTATGGCTACACCTTC
>many|.|TRBV6-5|TRBJ2-2
CASSGDAGELFF
TGTGCCAGCAGTGGGGACGCCGGGGAGCTGTTTTTT
>many|.|TRBV7-6|TRBJ1-2
CASSDRDESRKTYGYTF
TGTGCCAGCAGCGATCGTGATGAATCTCGAAAGACCTATGGCTACACCTTC
>.|.|TRBV24-1|TRBJ2-3
CATSAPARGSTDTRYF
TGTGCCACCAGTGCCCCAGCCAGGGGAAGCACAGATACGCGGTATTTT
>few|TRBD1|TRBV20-1|TRBJ1-1
CSARDDGTGVNTEAFF
TGCAGTGCTAGAGATGATGGGACAGGGGTGAACACTGAAGCTTTCTTT
>many|.|TRBV7-3|TRBJ2-1
CASSLGRTSYNEQFF
TGTGCCAGCAGCTTAGGCAGGACCTCCTACAATGAGCAGTTCTTC
>many|.|TRBV20-1|TRBJ1-3
CSARDGRGGTGLAGNTIYF
TGCAGTGCTAGAGATGGAAGGGGAGGGACCGGGCTTGCGGGAAACACCATATATTTT
>many|.|TRBV29-1|TRBJ1-1
CSVLRQWNTEAFF
TGCAGCGTATTGAGGCAGTGGAACACTGAAGCTTTCTTT
>many|.|TRBV5-4|TRBJ1-2
CASTVLVPGKTYGYTF
TGTGCCAGCACAGTTCTCGTACCAGGAAAGACCTATGGCTACACCTTC
>many|.|TRBV20-1|TRBJ1-6
CSARDLQSSYNSPLHF
TGCAGTGCTAGAGACTTGCAGAGCTCCTATAATTCACCCCTCCACTTT
>many|TRBD2|TRBV15|TRBJ2-2
CATSREQGLAGVRDTGELFF
TGTGCCACCAGCAGAGAACAAGGACTAGCGGGGGTTCGTGACACCGGGGAGCTGTTTTTT
>many|.|TRBV6-1|TRBJ1-2
CASSEDVRGLLYTF
TGTGCCAGCAGTGAAGATGTTAGAGGGCTCCTCTACACCTTC
>many|.|TRBV7-2|TRBJ1-5
CASSYRVEQPQHF
TGTGCCAGCAGTTACAGGGTAGAACAGCCCCAGCATTTT
>many|.|TRBV4-1|TRBJ1-5
CASSQDEGVPRPQHF
TGCGCCAGCAGCCAAGATGAGGGGGTCCCCCGGCCCCAGCATTTT
>many|.|TRBV3-1|TRBJ1-2
CASSNGCTLRKTYGYTF
TGTGCCAGCAGCAATGGTTGCACCCTTCGAAAGACCTATGGCTACACCTTC
>many|.|TRBV6-1|TRBJ2-7
CASSEGGETSYEQYF
TGTGCCAGCAGTGAAGGGGGCGAGACCTCCTACGAGCAGTACTTC